A selection of T cell receptor beta chains follows, all from one sample in a study of vaccination and CD4 T cells after COVID-19. Antigens for these TCRs are unknown. MiXCR was run by TCRdb on the PCR reads, yielding one entry per CDR3 protein. The data contain about 8,000 distinct CDR3 sequences, about 46% of them seen just once; the ten biggest clones take up around 21%. Sample: CD4+ T cells from blood, cultured in vitro. The receptor set was obtained from a human donor who had recovered from COVID-19. Both conserved end residues are part of each CDR3. Each record gives: D gene, V gene, clone size, J gene, CDR3 DNA, CDR3 protein. The D gene is left open where the match is weak. Clone size is stated in some rows and not others, as once, few, many or a class when expanded.

>TRBD1|TRBV29-1|-|TRBJ1-1
TGCAGCGTAGACAGGGGCCGGGAAGCTTTCTTT
CSVDRGREAFF
>-|TRBV24-1|few|TRBJ1-1
TGTGCCACCAGTGGGGGAATAGGGGTCGACACTGAAGCTTTCTTT
CATSGGIGVDTEAFF
>-|TRBV11-3|-|TRBJ2-4
TGTGCCAGCAGCCTAGGGGGGCCTTCCAAAAACATTCAGTACTTC
CASSLGGPSKNIQYF
>TRBD1|TRBV20-1|-|TRBJ1-2
TGCAGTGCTGACAGGGAGACCTATGGCTACACCTTC
CSADRETYGYTF
>-|TRBV7-2|once|TRBJ2-1
TGTGCCAGCAGCCTGGGAAAAGGTGAGCAGTTCTTC
CASSLGKGEQFF
>TRBD2|TRBV7-2|-|TRBJ2-2
TGTGCCAGCAGCTTTTTGCGCGGGGGGACCGTTTCTGGGGAGCTGTTTTTT
CASSFLRGGTVSGELFF
>-|TRBV20-1|-|TRBJ1-3
TGCAGTGCAGCTCGGGGGTTCTCTGGAAACACCATATATTTT
CSAARGFSGNTIYF
>-|TRBV6-2/TRBV6-3|-|TRBJ1-2
TGTGCCAGCAGAACCGAAGCCCGCTTCGGCTACACCTTC
CASRTEARFGYTF
>TRBD1|TRBV20-1|few|TRBJ1-1
TGCAGTGCTCCGGGACAGGGGGCGACTGAAGCTTTCTTT
CSAPGQGATEAFF
>-|TRBV14|-|TRBJ1-1
TGTGCCAGCAGCCAGGGGAGTAACACTGAAGCTTTCTTT
CASSQGSNTEAFF
>-|TRBV6-5|few|TRBJ1-2
TGTGCCAGCAGTTACGACAATAACTATGGCTACACCTTC
CASSYDNNYGYTF
>-|TRBV20-1|-|TRBJ1-1
TGCAGTGCTTCGAGGGGGGGGGAAGCTTTCTTT
CSASRGGEAFF
>-|TRBV7-8|few|TRBJ2-7
TGTGCCAGCAGCCCCATCTGGGGGGGCAGCGAGCAGTACTTC
CASSPIWGGSEQYF
>-|TRBV6-1|-|TRBJ2-6
TGTGCCAGCAGATCCCTATACGGTGTTCCGACCAACGTCCTGACTTTC
CASRSLYGVPTNVLTF
>TRBD2|TRBV5-6|-|TRBJ2-2
TGTGCCAGCAGCTTGGGACTAGCGAGAAACACCGGGGAGCTGTTTTTT
CASSLGLARNTGELFF
>-|TRBV7-3|-|TRBJ2-2
TGTGCCAGCAGCTTAGGGCTGGGCCGTACCGGGGAGCTGTTTTTT
CASSLGLGRTGELFF
>-|TRBV7-2|-|TRBJ1-4
TGTGCCAGCAGTTCAGGGCGTAATGAAAAACTGTTTTTT
CASSSGRNEKLFF
>TRBD1|TRBV12-3/TRBV12-4|-|TRBJ2-7
TGTGCCAGCAGTACCCGACAGGGGCTGCGGGAGCAGTACTTC
CASSTRQGLREQYF
>-|TRBV24-1|few|TRBJ2-5
TGTGCCACCAGTGGGTTCGGCGCCCAAGAGACCCAGTACTTC
CATSGFGAQETQYF
>TRBD1|TRBV6-2/TRBV6-3|-|TRBJ1-1
TGTGCCGGCAGTTCCCTCCGGGGACAGTTGAACACTGAAGCTTTCTTT
CAGSSLRGQLNTEAFF
>-|TRBV5-6|-|TRBJ2-3
TGTGCCAGCAGCGGGCGTCGAGGGGATACGCAGTATTTT
CASSGRRGDTQYF
>TRBD1|TRBV20-1|few|TRBJ2-7
TGCAGTGCAAACCATAACAGGGGCTACGAGCAGTACTTC
CSANHNRGYEQYF
>-|TRBV27|once|TRBJ1-1
TGTGCCAGCAAAGAATGGGGGGCGGACACTGAAGCTTTCTTT
CASKEWGADTEAFF
>TRBD1|TRBV24-1|few|TRBJ1-5
TGTGCCACCAGTGCCGGGACAGGGAATCAGCCCCAGCATTTT
CATSAGTGNQPQHF
>-|TRBV20-1|-|TRBJ1-1
TGCAGTGCTAGAGACCGCAAAGCTGGGAACACTGAAGCTTTCTTT
CSARDRKAGNTEAFF
>-|TRBV7-2|once|TRBJ1-3
TGTGCCAGCAGCCTTGGTTACTCTGGAAACACCATATATTTT
CASSLGYSGNTIYF
>-|TRBV11-2|once|TRBJ2-1
TGTGCCAGCAGCCCCGGGACCGTGATCTACAATGAGCAGTTCTTC
CASSPGTVIYNEQFF
>TRBD1|TRBV7-2|few|TRBJ2-7
TGTGCCAGCAGCCCTAGGACAGGAATGGCCTACGAGCAGTACTTC
CASSPRTGMAYEQYF
>-|TRBV20-1|-|TRBJ2-1
TGCAGTGCTACCCCTCACGGCCGATGGCACTACAATGAGCAGTTCTTC
CSATPHGRWHYNEQFF
>-|TRBV7-2|few|TRBJ2-3
TGTGCCAGCAGCTCCCGGCAGTACACAGATACGCAGTATTTT
CASSSRQYTDTQYF
>TRBD1|TRBV7-2|few|TRBJ2-7
TGTGCCAGCAGCTCAGCCCCAGGGGGCGTCGAGCAGTACTTC
CASSSAPGGVEQYF
>-|TRBV12-3/TRBV12-4|-|TRBJ1-6
TGTGCCAGCAGTTTAGCTGCAGGGGCCTCCTATAATTCACCCCTCCACTTT
CASSLAAGASYNSPLHF
>-|TRBV30|few|TRBJ2-7
TGTGCCTGGACCCGGCCACCTCTGAGGGAGCAGTACTTC
CAWTRPPLREQYF
>-|TRBV7-9|-|TRBJ2-7
TGTGCCAGCAGCCCTTCTGGGGGGCAGGCTGGGTACTTC
CASSPSGGQAGYF
>-|TRBV7-8|-|TRBJ1-1
TGTGCCAGCAGCTTAAATCCCGGGTTGGGTGAAGCTTTCTTT
CASSLNPGLGEAFF
>-|TRBV2|few|TRBJ1-1
TGTGCCAGCAGCGCTAGGACAGCAAACACTGAAGCTTTCTTT
CASSARTANTEAFF
>TRBD2|TRBV20-1|few|TRBJ2-1
TGCAGTGCTAGAGAGACTAGCGGGAGGACCTACAATGAGCAGTTCTTC
CSARETSGRTYNEQFF
>-|TRBV5-5|-|TRBJ1-1
TGTGCCAGCAGTAACCGGGGGGACACTGAAGCTTTCTTT
CASSNRGDTEAFF
>TRBD2|TRBV20-1|once|TRBJ2-7
TGCAGTGCTAGACGACAACTAGCGGGTTTATCCTACGAGCAGTACTTC
CSARRQLAGLSYEQYF
>TRBD2|TRBV6-2/TRBV6-3|-|TRBJ2-3
TGTGCCAGGTACCCTAAGCGGGGGTCCCTCACAGATACGCAGTATTTT
CARYPKRGSLTDTQYF
>TRBD2|TRBV19|-|TRBJ2-2
TGTGCCAGTAGCCCCGGCCGGGGGGAAAGTCTCGCCGGGGAGCTGTTTTTT
CASSPGRGESLAGELFF
>-|TRBV27|-|TRBJ2-1
TGTGCCAGCAGGCCTCAGCGAAGCAATGAGCAGTTCTTC
CASRPQRSNEQFF
>TRBD1|TRBV7-2|-|TRBJ1-6
TGTGCCAGCAGCCCACACCCCAGCTGGCAGGGGGATTCACCCCTCCACTTT
CASSPHPSWQGDSPLHF
>-|TRBV18|-|TRBJ1-1
TGTGCCAGCTCACCAGTCACAGGGCGGAACACTGAAGCTTTCTTT
CASSPVTGRNTEAFF
>TRBD1|TRBV10-3|-|TRBJ1-2
TGTGCCATCAGTGACTCGGACAGGGGCAACTATGGCTACACCTTC
CAISDSDRGNYGYTF
>TRBD2|TRBV7-8|few|TRBJ2-5
TGTGCCAGCAGCTTGGTAGCGGGGACCCAGTACTTC
CASSLVAGTQYF
>-|TRBV7-9|few|TRBJ1-5
TGTGCCAGCAGCTTCTGGGGGGATCAGCCCCAGCATTTT
CASSFWGDQPQHF
>-|TRBV20-1|medium-sized|TRBJ1-2
TGCAGTGCTAGAGATCAGGGCGGCTATGGCTACACCTTC
CSARDQGGYGYTF
>-|TRBV6-1|-|TRBJ1-2
TGTGCCAGCGTAAGAGGGGCAGGGCCGTACTATGGCTACACCTTC
CASVRGAGPYYGYTF
>TRBD1|TRBV19|-|TRBJ2-2
TGTGCCAGTAGTCCTTTCCTCACAGGGGCCCTAAGAGGCGGGGAGCTGTTTTTT
CASSPFLTGALRGGELFF
>-|TRBV28|-|TRBJ1-5
TGTGCCAGCAGTTTATTCAGGGTACGGGGTCAGCCCCAGCATTTT
CASSLFRVRGQPQHF
>-|TRBV6-2/TRBV6-3|few|TRBJ1-5
TGTGCCAGCACCCCCCATGTAGGGGCCAATAGCAATCAGCCCCAGCATTTT
CASTPHVGANSNQPQHF
>TRBD1|TRBV28|-|TRBJ1-6
TGTGCCAGCAGCTCTGGGGGGACAGGGGGCGAGGCCCTCCACTTT
CASSSGGTGGEALHF
>-|TRBV5-6|-|TRBJ1-2
TGTGCCAGCAGCTTGTCCAACTATGGCTACACCTTC
CASSLSNYGYTF
>TRBD1|TRBV27|few|TRBJ1-2
TGTGCCAGCAGCTCGACCGACAGGGACCCATATGGCTACACCTTC
CASSSTDRDPYGYTF